The clone carrying this T cell receptor beta chain has just a few counts. These data originate in a study of cytomegalovirus exposure and HLA in healthy donors. Whole-study context: As released early, the data held around 80 million unique TCRs from HLA-typed donors. Most genotyped donors, roughly 80% of more than 300, had Caucasian-associated genetic ancestry.

The primer mix had 60 Vbeta and 13 Jbeta primers. Some clones are missing from TCRdb's copy, which holds only in-frame ones; the method was immunoSEQ multiplex PCR. The sample includes some 200,000 clones, roughly 80% of them seen just once. The receptor was derived from a man aged 35 to 55 in good health and CMV-seronegative. Sequencing was done on a sample of PBMCs.

CDR3 bases: TGTGCCAGCAGCTTGGGAGCAGGGGGAACGCAGTATTTT. Translation gives CASSLGAGGTQYF. The chain uses TRBV5-6 and TRBJ2-3, with 7 bases identical to TRBD1. J lost 9 bases, V lost 0 bases, and 4 bases had no gene match. The CDR3 extends over 13 amino acids. Germline CDR1 and CDR2: SGHDT and YYEEEE. The complete variable domain, with remaining parts taken from reference TRBV5-6 and TRBJ2-3, reads DAGVTQSPTHLIKTRGQQVTLRCSPKSGHDTVSWYQQALGQGPQFIFQYYEEEERQRGNFPDRFSGHQFPNYSSELNVNALLLGDSALYLCASSLGAGGTQYFGPGTRLTVL.